What follows are 3 T cell receptor beta chains derived from one specimen sequenced in a study of T cell responses to AZD1222 COVID-19 vaccine. The table came from immunoSEQ multiplex PCR; TCRdb's copy has only in-frame clones and leaves some out. The profile covers approximately 160,000 clones, with 90% appearing a single time and about 3% taken by the ten largest. The specimen comprised peripheral blood, sampled on day 0 of AZD1222 vaccination. These receptors were collected from an adult in good health.

The V gene is TRBV11-2, the J gene TRBJ2-3, with D maybe TRBD2 (5 bases). The ends were cut back, 5 bases at V and 1 base at J, with 16 bases in the middle. Germline loops: CDR1 SGHAT, CDR2 FQNNGV. There are 16 residues in the CDR3. The CDR3 DNA sequence: TGTGCCAGCAGCCTGCGGACTGGTCTAGGCACAGATACGCAGTATTTT. It translates to CASSLRTGLGTDTQYF.

The rearrangement links TRBV2 to TRBJ1-4; TRBD1 aligns across 7 bases. The V segment lost 6 bases and the J segment 6 bases; nucleotides outside the gene matches: 4. This CDR3 has 13 residues. Germline CDR1 reads SNHLY; CDR2 reads FYNNEI. DNA of the CDR3: TGTGCCAGCAGACAGGGGAGGCATGAAAAACTGTTTTTT. Protein product: CASRQGRHEKLFF.

J is TRBJ2-5 and V is TRBV27; D is uncertain. The V end was cut by 3 bases, the J end by 7 bases, with 12 bases between. Per the germline V gene, CDR1 is MNHEY and CDR2 is SMNVEV (reference sequence). The CDR3 is made up of 13 amino acids. The CDR3 nucleotides are TGTGCCAGCAGTTTGGACCGCGTCGGGACCCAGTACTTC. Its translation is CASSLDRVGTQYF.